Listed below are T cell receptor beta chains from one sample, sequenced in a study. This table comes from immunoSEQ multiplex PCR, and its TCRdb copy is limited to in-frame clones, with some not included. The sample includes tens of thousands of clones, about 93% seen only once; the top ten take approximately 4.4%. The sample was PBMCs. The receptors here all came from a man in his forties with rheumatoid arthritis. The CDR3 runs from the conserved cysteine through the conserved F or W. A D gene is named only where the DNA matches it firmly. Size tells how often a clone was seen (once, few, many) or the class of an expanded clone, and some rows leave it out.

CDR3aa: CASAGGGNTEAFF
CDR3nt: TGTGCCAGTGCAGGGGGCGGGAACACTGAAGCTTTCTTT
j_gene: TRBJ1-1
d_gene: TRBD1
abundance: once
v_gene: TRBV12-3/TRBV12-4

CDR3aa: CASTQLAGRASTQYF
CDR3nt: TGTGCCAGTACTCAGCTTGCGGGGAGGGCCTCTACGCAGTATTTT
j_gene: TRBJ2-3
d_gene: TRBD2
abundance: NA
v_gene: TRBV19

CDR3aa: CSAWLQGVYGYTF
CDR3nt: TGCAGCGCCTGGCTCCAGGGCGTCTATGGCTACACCTTC
j_gene: TRBJ1-2
d_gene: NA
abundance: NA
v_gene: TRBV29-1

CDR3aa: CASNGQGAAEAFF
CDR3nt: TGTGCCAGCAATGGACAGGGGGCAGCTGAAGCTTTCTTT
j_gene: TRBJ1-1
d_gene: TRBD1
abundance: NA
v_gene: TRBV6-5

CDR3aa: CAISDSSGLKVLSYEQYF
CDR3nt: TGTGCCATCAGTGATTCTAGCGGTCTAAAGGTCCTCTCCTACGAGCAGTACTTC
j_gene: TRBJ2-7
d_gene: TRBD2
abundance: NA
v_gene: TRBV10-3

CDR3aa: CASSLGTGHTEAFF
CDR3nt: TGCGCCAGCAGCTTAGGGACAGGGCACACTGAAGCTTTCTTT
j_gene: TRBJ1-1
d_gene: TRBD1
abundance: few
v_gene: TRBV5-1

CDR3aa: CASSLVSRSGRVPYEQYF
CDR3nt: TGTGCCAGCAGCTTAGTCAGTAGAAGCGGGAGGGTTCCCTACGAGCAGTACTTC
j_gene: TRBJ2-7
d_gene: TRBD2
abundance: NA
v_gene: TRBV7-2

CDR3aa: CASSAGPISSGNTIYF
CDR3nt: TGTGCCAGCAGCGCCGGACCAATAAGTTCTGGAAACACCATATATTTT
j_gene: TRBJ1-3
d_gene: NA
abundance: NA
v_gene: TRBV9

CDR3aa: CASSLGRHNYGYTF
CDR3nt: TGTGCCAGCAGTTTAGGCAGGCATAACTATGGCTACACCTTC
j_gene: TRBJ1-2
d_gene: NA
abundance: NA
v_gene: TRBV27

CDR3aa: CASSPGLAGDNEQFF
CDR3nt: TGTGCCAGCAGCCCCGGGCTAGCGGGAGACAATGAGCAGTTCTTC
j_gene: TRBJ2-1
d_gene: TRBD2
abundance: NA
v_gene: TRBV7-3

CDR3aa: CASRSMDAGANVLTF
CDR3nt: TGTGCCAGCAGGTCAATGGATGCTGGGGCCAACGTCCTGACTTTC
j_gene: TRBJ2-6
d_gene: NA
abundance: few
v_gene: TRBV11-1

CDR3aa: CASSAGGTEAFF
CDR3nt: TGTGCCAGCAGCGCGGGGGGGACTGAAGCTTTCTTT
j_gene: TRBJ1-1
d_gene: NA
abundance: NA
v_gene: TRBV9

CDR3aa: CASRTRSWTGELFF
CDR3nt: TGTGCCAGCAGAACGAGAAGTTGGACCGGGGAGCTGTTTTTT
j_gene: TRBJ2-2
d_gene: NA
abundance: NA
v_gene: TRBV27

CDR3aa: CASSLGNIQYF
CDR3nt: TGTGCCAGCAGCCTAGGAAACATTCAGTACTTC
j_gene: TRBJ2-4
d_gene: NA
abundance: NA
v_gene: TRBV4-2

CDR3aa: CAISGGTSSSEQFF
CDR3nt: TGTGCCATCAGTGGGGGGACTAGTTCCAGTGAGCAGTTCTTC
j_gene: TRBJ2-1
d_gene: TRBD2
abundance: NA
v_gene: TRBV10-3

CDR3aa: CASSGQGTRSNQPQHF
CDR3nt: TGTGCCAGTAGTGGACAGGGGACGAGGAGCAATCAGCCCCAGCATTTT
j_gene: TRBJ1-5
d_gene: TRBD1
abundance: NA
v_gene: TRBV19

CDR3aa: CASSEGVGSPLHF
CDR3nt: TGTGCCAGCAGTGAGGGGGTCGGTTCACCCCTCCACTTT
j_gene: TRBJ1-6
d_gene: NA
abundance: NA
v_gene: TRBV6-1

CDR3aa: CASSKTGLGQPQHF
CDR3nt: TGTGCCAGCAGCAAAACTGGACTAGGTCAGCCCCAGCATTTT
j_gene: TRBJ1-5
d_gene: NA
abundance: NA
v_gene: TRBV6-6

CDR3aa: CASSLSSRDRAQGYTF
CDR3nt: TGTGCCAGCAGCTTGAGTAGTCGCGACAGGGCGCAGGGCTACACCTTC
j_gene: TRBJ1-2
d_gene: TRBD1
abundance: NA
v_gene: TRBV11-2

CDR3aa: CASSLSPHGGTGNTIYF
CDR3nt: TGTGCCAGCAGTTTATCCCCCCACGGGGGTACTGGAAACACCATATATTTT
j_gene: TRBJ1-3
d_gene: NA
abundance: NA
v_gene: TRBV28

CDR3aa: CASSLDGRAATQYF
CDR3nt: TGTGCCAGCAGCTTGGACGGGAGGGCCGCGACCCAGTACTTC
j_gene: TRBJ2-5
d_gene: TRBD2
abundance: NA
v_gene: TRBV5-5

CDR3aa: CASSLDRRYEQYF
CDR3nt: TGTGCCAGCAGCTTGGACAGGAGGTACGAGCAGTACTTC
j_gene: TRBJ2-7
d_gene: TRBD1
abundance: NA
v_gene: TRBV7-8

CDR3aa: CASSKEAAAIQYF
CDR3nt: TGTGCCAGCAGCAAAGAGGCGGCGGCCATTCAGTACTTC
j_gene: TRBJ2-4
d_gene: NA
abundance: once
v_gene: TRBV21-1

CDR3aa: CATSDPGTHHDNEQFF
CDR3nt: TGTGCCACCAGTGATCCCGGGACCCATCACGACAATGAGCAGTTCTTC
j_gene: TRBJ2-1
d_gene: NA
abundance: NA
v_gene: TRBV24-1

CDR3aa: CASSRSGTGDEKLFF
CDR3nt: TGTGCCAGCAGCCGTTCCGGGACAGGGGATGAAAAACTGTTTTTT
j_gene: TRBJ1-4
d_gene: TRBD1
abundance: NA
v_gene: TRBV7-9

CDR3aa: CASSLVQGNYGYTF
CDR3nt: TGTGCCAGCAGCTTAGTACAGGGGAACTATGGCTACACCTTC
j_gene: TRBJ1-2
d_gene: TRBD1
abundance: NA
v_gene: TRBV11-2

CDR3aa: CADGQNTGELFF
CDR3nt: TGTGCCGATGGACAGAACACCGGGGAGCTGTTTTTT
j_gene: TRBJ2-2
d_gene: NA
abundance: NA
v_gene: TRBV18

CDR3aa: CAWSKVWDPRNTEAFF
CDR3nt: TGTGCCTGGAGTAAGGTGTGGGACCCAAGAAACACTGAAGCTTTCTTT
j_gene: TRBJ1-1
d_gene: NA
abundance: once
v_gene: TRBV30

CDR3aa: CASSLEQGGTEAFF
CDR3nt: TGTGCCAGCAGCTTGGAACAGGGCGGCACTGAAGCTTTCTTT
j_gene: TRBJ1-1
d_gene: NA
abundance: NA
v_gene: TRBV5-6

CDR3aa: CASSLSTPGRFVYEQYF
CDR3nt: TGCGCCAGCAGCCTAAGCACCCCGGGACGCTTCGTGTACGAGCAGTACTTC
j_gene: TRBJ2-7
d_gene: NA
abundance: NA
v_gene: TRBV4-1

CDR3aa: CASSVTGATYNEQFF
CDR3nt: TGTGCCAGCAGCGTTACGGGAGCCACCTACAATGAGCAGTTCTTC
j_gene: TRBJ2-1
d_gene: NA
abundance: NA
v_gene: TRBV9

CDR3aa: CASSETHSYGYTF
CDR3nt: TGCGCCAGCAGTGAGACCCACAGCTATGGCTACACCTTC
j_gene: TRBJ1-2
d_gene: NA
abundance: NA
v_gene: TRBV10-1

CDR3aa: CASSQDGDSSYNEQFF
CDR3nt: TGCGCCAGCAGCCAAGATGGAGACAGCTCCTACAATGAGCAGTTCTTC
j_gene: TRBJ2-1
d_gene: NA
abundance: NA
v_gene: TRBV4-3

CDR3aa: CASSLRGGQETQYF
CDR3nt: TGTGCCAGCAGTTTACGTGGCGGTCAAGAGACCCAGTACTTC
j_gene: TRBJ2-5
d_gene: NA
abundance: NA
v_gene: TRBV27

CDR3aa: CASSLPQGKDSPLHF
CDR3nt: TGCGCCAGCAGCTTACCCCAGGGGAAGGATTCACCCCTCCACTTT
j_gene: TRBJ1-6
d_gene: NA
abundance: NA
v_gene: TRBV5-1

CDR3aa: CASRDRVSDEQYF
CDR3nt: TGTGCCAGTAGAGACAGGGTTTCGGACGAGCAGTACTTC
j_gene: TRBJ2-7
d_gene: TRBD1
abundance: NA
v_gene: TRBV19

CDR3aa: CASSLVRNEQFF
CDR3nt: TGTGCCAGCAGCTTGGTTCGCAATGAGCAGTTCTTC
j_gene: TRBJ2-1
d_gene: NA
abundance: NA
v_gene: TRBV5-8

CDR3aa: CASSLGMGGQGNTEAFF
CDR3nt: TGTGCCAGCAGCTTAGGTATGGGGGGACAGGGTAACACTGAAGCTTTCTTT
j_gene: TRBJ1-1
d_gene: TRBD1
abundance: NA
v_gene: TRBV7-8

CDR3aa: CASSAGTESSPLHF
CDR3nt: TGTGCCAGCTCAGCCGGGACAGAATCTTCACCCCTCCACTTT
j_gene: TRBJ1-6
d_gene: TRBD1
abundance: NA
v_gene: TRBV18

CDR3aa: CASSPDGTSGGYTF
CDR3nt: TGTGCCAGCAGCCCGGATGGGACGTCGGGTGGCTACACCTTC
j_gene: TRBJ1-2
d_gene: NA
abundance: NA
v_gene: TRBV3-1/TRBV3-2

CDR3aa: CASSFSHQPPNTEAFF
CDR3nt: TGTGCCAGCAGCTTTTCACACCAGCCGCCGAACACTGAAGCTTTCTTT
j_gene: TRBJ1-1
d_gene: NA
abundance: NA
v_gene: TRBV3-1/TRBV3-2

CDR3aa: CASSFGGSDTQYF
CDR3nt: TGTGCCAGCAGTTTTGGGGGATCGGATACGCAGTATTTT
j_gene: TRBJ2-3
d_gene: NA
abundance: NA
v_gene: TRBV12-3/TRBV12-4

CDR3aa: CASSTGQGTSPLHF
CDR3nt: TGTGCCAGCAGTACGGGACAGGGAACTTCACCCCTCCACTTT
j_gene: TRBJ1-6
d_gene: TRBD1
abundance: few
v_gene: TRBV6-5

CDR3aa: CASSQDLRDGASSYNEQFF
CDR3nt: TGCGCCAGCAGCCAAGATCTGAGGGACGGCGCTAGCTCCTACAATGAGCAGTTCTTC
j_gene: TRBJ2-1
d_gene: NA
abundance: NA
v_gene: TRBV4-1

CDR3aa: CAWSQDTIYF
CDR3nt: TGTGCCTGGAGTCAGGACACCATATATTTT
j_gene: TRBJ1-3
d_gene: NA
abundance: few
v_gene: TRBV30

CDR3aa: CASFIFGGNTEAFF
CDR3nt: TGTGCCAGCTTCATATTCGGAGGGAACACTGAAGCTTTCTTT
j_gene: TRBJ1-1
d_gene: NA
abundance: NA
v_gene: TRBV28

CDR3aa: CSAIERTHTLQETQYF
CDR3nt: TGCAGTGCTATTGAGAGAACGCACACCTTACAAGAGACCCAGTACTTC
j_gene: TRBJ2-5
d_gene: NA
abundance: NA
v_gene: TRBV20-1

CDR3aa: CASLITSLRPRQYF
CDR3nt: TGTGCCAGCCTAATTACGTCCCTGCGGCCCAGGCAGTATTTT
j_gene: TRBJ2-3
d_gene: NA
abundance: NA
v_gene: TRBV6-5

CDR3aa: CASSLSPGRQGNTGYTF
CDR3nt: TGTGCCAGCAGCTTGAGCCCAGGCCGACAGGGTAACACTGGCTACACCTTC
j_gene: TRBJ1-2
d_gene: TRBD1
abundance: NA
v_gene: TRBV5-5

CDR3aa: CASSLAPVYNSPLHF
CDR3nt: TGTGCCAGCAGCTTAGCGCCAGTCTATAATTCACCCCTCCACTTT
j_gene: TRBJ1-6
d_gene: NA
abundance: NA
v_gene: TRBV7-8

CDR3aa: CASSKGQGDGYTF
CDR3nt: TGTGCCAGTAGTAAGGGACAGGGCGATGGCTACACCTTC
j_gene: TRBJ1-2
d_gene: TRBD1
abundance: NA
v_gene: TRBV19

CDR3aa: CAWSALAGGTKNIQYF
CDR3nt: TGTGCCTGGAGTGCCCTAGCGGGAGGAACCAAAAACATTCAGTACTTC
j_gene: TRBJ2-4
d_gene: TRBD2
abundance: NA
v_gene: TRBV30